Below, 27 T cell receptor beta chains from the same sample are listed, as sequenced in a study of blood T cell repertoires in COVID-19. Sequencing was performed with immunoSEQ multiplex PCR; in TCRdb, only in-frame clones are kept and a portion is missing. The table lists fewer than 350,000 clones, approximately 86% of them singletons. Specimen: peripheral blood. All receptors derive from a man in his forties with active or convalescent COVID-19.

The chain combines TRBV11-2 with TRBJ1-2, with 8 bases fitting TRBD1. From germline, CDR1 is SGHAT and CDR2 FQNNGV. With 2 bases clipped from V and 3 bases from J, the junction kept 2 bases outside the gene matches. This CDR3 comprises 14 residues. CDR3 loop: CASSLPTGDYGYTF. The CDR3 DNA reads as TGTGCCAGCAGCTTACCGACAGGGGACTATGGCTACACCTTC. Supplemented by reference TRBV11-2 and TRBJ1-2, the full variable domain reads EAGVAQSPRYKIIEKRQSVAFWCNPISGHATLYWYQQILGQGPKLLIQFQNNGVVDDSQLPKDRFSAERLKGVDSTLKIQPAKLEDSAVYLCASSLPTGDYGYTFGSGTRLTVV.

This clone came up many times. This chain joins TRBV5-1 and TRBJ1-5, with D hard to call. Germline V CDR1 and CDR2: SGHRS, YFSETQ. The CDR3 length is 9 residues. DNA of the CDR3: TGCCCCCCGAATCAGCCCCAGCATTTT. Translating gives CPPNQPQHF.

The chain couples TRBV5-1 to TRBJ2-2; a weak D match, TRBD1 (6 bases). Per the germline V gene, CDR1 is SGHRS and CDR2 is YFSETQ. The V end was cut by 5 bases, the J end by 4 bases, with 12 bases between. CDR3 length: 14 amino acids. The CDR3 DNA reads TGCGCCAGCAGATCGCAGGGGCGCACCGGGGAGCTGTTTTTT. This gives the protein CASRSQGRTGELFF.

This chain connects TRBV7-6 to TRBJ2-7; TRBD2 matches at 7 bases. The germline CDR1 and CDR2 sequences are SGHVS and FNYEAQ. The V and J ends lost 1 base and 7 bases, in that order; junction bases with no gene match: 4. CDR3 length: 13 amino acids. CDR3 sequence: CASSLGLGGEQYF. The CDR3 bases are TGTGCCAGCAGCTTAGGGCTGGGAGGGGAGCAGTACTTC.

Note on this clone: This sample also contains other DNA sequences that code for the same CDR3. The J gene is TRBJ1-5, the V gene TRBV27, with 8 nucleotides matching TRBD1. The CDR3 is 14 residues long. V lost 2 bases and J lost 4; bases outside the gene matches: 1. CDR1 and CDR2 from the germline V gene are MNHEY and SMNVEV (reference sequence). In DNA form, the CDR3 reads TGTGCCAGCAGTTTAGACAGGGGTAATCAGCCCCAGCATTTT. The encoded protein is CASSLDRGNQPQHF.

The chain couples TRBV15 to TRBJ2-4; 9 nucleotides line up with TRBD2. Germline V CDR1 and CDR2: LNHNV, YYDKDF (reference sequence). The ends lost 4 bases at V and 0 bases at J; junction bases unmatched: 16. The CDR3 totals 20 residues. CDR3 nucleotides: TGTGCCACCAGCACAACGAAGGGATTAGCGGGAGTGGTAGCCAAAAACATTCAGTACTTC. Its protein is CATSTTKGLAGVVAKNIQYF.

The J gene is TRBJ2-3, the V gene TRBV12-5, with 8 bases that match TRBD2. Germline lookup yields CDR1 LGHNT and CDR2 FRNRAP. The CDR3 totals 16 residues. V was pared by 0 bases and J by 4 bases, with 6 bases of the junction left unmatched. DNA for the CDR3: TGTGCTAGTGGTTTGGTACGGGAGGGCCTCCCAGATACGCAGTATTTT. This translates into CASGLVREGLPDTQYF.

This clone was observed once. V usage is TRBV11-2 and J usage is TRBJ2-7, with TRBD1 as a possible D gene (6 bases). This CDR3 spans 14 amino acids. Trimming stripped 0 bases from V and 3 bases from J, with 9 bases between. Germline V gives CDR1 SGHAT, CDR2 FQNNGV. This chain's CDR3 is CASSLDQGLYEQYF. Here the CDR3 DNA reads TGTGCCAGCAGCTTAGACCAGGGGCTCTACGAGCAGTACTTC.

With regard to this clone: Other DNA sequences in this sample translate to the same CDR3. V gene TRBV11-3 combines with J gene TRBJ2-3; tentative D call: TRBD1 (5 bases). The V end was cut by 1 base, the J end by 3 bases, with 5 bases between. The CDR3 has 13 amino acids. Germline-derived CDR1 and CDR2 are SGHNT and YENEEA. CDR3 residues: CASSLGQTDTQYF. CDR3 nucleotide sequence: TGTGCCAGCAGCTTAGGACAGACAGATACGCAGTATTTT.

For the CDR3, the DNA is TGCGCCAGCAGCCCAGACAGACGAAGGGTGAACACTGAAGCTTTCTTT. Translating gives CASSPDRRRVNTEAFF. The V call is TRBV5-1, the J call TRBJ1-1; TRBD1 is a possible D gene (5 bases). Germline CDR1 is SGHRS and CDR2 is YFSETQ. Trimming shortened V by 4 bases and J by 0 bases, and 16 bases separated the two germline ends. CDR3 size: 16 residues.

CDR3 nucleotide sequence: TGTGCCAGCAATACGGGGGGGTTGGGGAACACCATATATTTT. Amino acid sequence: CASNTGGLGNTIYF. The chain is built from TRBV28 and TRBJ1-3; TRBD1 might be the D (5 bases). Trimming stripped 7 bases from V and 7 bases from J, with 17 bases between. The CDR3 spans 14 residues. Germline CDR1 reads MDHEN; CDR2 reads SYDVKM. The whole variable domain, filled in from reference TRBV28 and TRBJ1-3, reads DVKVTQSSRYLVKRTGEKVFLECVQDMDHENMFWYRQDPGLGLRLIYFSYDVKMKEKGDIPEGYSVSREKKERFSLILESASTNQTSMYLCASNTGGLGNTIYFGEGSWLTVV.

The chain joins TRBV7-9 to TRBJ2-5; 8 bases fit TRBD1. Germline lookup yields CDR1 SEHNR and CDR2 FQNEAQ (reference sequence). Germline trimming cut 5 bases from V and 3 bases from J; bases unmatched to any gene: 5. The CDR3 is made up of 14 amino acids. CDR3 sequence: CASSTGQGKETQYF. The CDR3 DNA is TGTGCCAGCAGCACTGGACAGGGTAAAGAGACCCAGTACTTC.

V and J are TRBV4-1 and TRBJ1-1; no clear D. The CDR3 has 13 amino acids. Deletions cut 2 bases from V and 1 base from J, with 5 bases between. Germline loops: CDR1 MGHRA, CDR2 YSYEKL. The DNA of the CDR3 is TGCGCCAGCAGCCAAAACAGGAACACTGAAGCTTTCTTT. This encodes CASSQNRNTEAFF.

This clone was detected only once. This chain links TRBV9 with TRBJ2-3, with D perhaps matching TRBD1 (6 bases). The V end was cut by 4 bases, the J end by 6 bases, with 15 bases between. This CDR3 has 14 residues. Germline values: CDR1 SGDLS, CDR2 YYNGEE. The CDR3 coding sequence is TGTGCCAGCAGCCCCGGACAGAGGGGTGATACGCAGTATTTT. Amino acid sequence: CASSPGQRGDTQYF.

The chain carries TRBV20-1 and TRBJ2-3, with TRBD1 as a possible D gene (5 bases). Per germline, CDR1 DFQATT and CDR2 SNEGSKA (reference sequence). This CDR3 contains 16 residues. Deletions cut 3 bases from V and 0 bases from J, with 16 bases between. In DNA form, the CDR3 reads TGCAGTGCTAGTGATGAAGGGGTTACTAGCACAGATACGCAGTATTTT. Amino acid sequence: CSASDEGVTSTDTQYF.

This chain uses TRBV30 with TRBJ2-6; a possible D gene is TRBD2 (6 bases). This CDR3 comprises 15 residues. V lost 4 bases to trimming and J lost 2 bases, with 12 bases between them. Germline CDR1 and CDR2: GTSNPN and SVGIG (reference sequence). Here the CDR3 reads CAWTMGGTGANVLTF. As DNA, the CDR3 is TGTGCCTGGACCATGGGGGGAACTGGGGCCAACGTCCTGACTTTC.

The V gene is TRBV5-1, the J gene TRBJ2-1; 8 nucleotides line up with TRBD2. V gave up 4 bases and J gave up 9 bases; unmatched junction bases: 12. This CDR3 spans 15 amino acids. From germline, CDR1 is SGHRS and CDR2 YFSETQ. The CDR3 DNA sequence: TGCGCCAGCAGCGGTCGGGGACTAGTGGGAGGTGAGCAGTTCTTC. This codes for CASSGRGLVGGEQFF.

The CDR3 protein is CSVSGTGLRETQYF. CDR3 DNA sequence: TGCAGCGTTTCCGGGACAGGGCTCCGAGAGACCCAGTACTTC. The chain links TRBV29-1 to TRBJ2-5, with TRBD1 matching over 9 bases. V lost 5 bases, J lost 4 bases, and 8 bases stayed unmatched. Germline V gene lookup returns CDR1 SQVTM and CDR2 ANQGSEA. The CDR3 has 14 amino acids. Full variable domain (rest looked up from reference TRBV29-1 and TRBJ2-5): SAVISQKPSRDICQRGTSLTIQCQVDSQVTMMFWYRQQPGQSLTLIATANQGSEATYESGFVIDKFPISRPNLTFSTLTVSNMSPEDSSIYLCSVSGTGLRETQYFGPGTRLLVL.

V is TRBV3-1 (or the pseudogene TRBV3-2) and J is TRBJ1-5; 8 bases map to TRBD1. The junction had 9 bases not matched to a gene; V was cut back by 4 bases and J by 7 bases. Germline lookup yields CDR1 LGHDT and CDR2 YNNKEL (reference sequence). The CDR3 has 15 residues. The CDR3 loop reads CASSPSTGARQPQHF. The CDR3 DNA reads TGTGCCAGCAGCCCATCGACAGGGGCAAGGCAGCCCCAGCATTTT.

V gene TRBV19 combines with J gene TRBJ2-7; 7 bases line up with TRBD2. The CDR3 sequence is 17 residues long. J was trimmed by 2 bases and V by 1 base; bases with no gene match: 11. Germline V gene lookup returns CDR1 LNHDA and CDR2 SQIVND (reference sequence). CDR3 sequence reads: CASSIGHGGSLPYEQYF. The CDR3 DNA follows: TGTGCCAGTAGTATAGGTCATGGCGGGAGTCTTCCCTACGAGCAGTACTTC.

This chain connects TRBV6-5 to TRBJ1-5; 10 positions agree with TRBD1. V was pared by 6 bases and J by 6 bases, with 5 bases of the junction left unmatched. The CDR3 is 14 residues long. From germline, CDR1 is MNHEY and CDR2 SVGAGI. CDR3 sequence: CASRTDRGPQPQHF. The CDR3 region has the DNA TGTGCCAGCAGAACTGACAGGGGGCCTCAGCCCCAGCATTTT.

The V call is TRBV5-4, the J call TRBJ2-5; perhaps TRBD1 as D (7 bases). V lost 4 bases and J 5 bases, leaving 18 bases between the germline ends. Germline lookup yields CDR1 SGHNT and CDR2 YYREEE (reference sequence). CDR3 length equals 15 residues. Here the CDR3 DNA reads TGTGCCAGCAGCCCACCAACCCAGGGGGGCGAGACCCAGTACTTC. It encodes CASSPPTQGGETQYF.

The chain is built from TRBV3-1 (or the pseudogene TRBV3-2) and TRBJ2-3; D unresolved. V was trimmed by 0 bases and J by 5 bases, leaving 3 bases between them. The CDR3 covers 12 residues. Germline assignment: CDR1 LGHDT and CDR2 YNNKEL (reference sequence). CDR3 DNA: TGTGCCAGCAGCCAAGACCAAGATACGCAGTATTTT. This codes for CASSQDQDTQYF.

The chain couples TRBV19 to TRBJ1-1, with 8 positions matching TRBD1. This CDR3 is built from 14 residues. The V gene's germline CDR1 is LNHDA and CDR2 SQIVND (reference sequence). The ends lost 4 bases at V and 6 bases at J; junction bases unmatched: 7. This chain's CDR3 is CASSTRAGGPEAFF. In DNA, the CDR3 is TGTGCCAGTAGTACACGGGCAGGGGGCCCTGAAGCTTTCTTT.

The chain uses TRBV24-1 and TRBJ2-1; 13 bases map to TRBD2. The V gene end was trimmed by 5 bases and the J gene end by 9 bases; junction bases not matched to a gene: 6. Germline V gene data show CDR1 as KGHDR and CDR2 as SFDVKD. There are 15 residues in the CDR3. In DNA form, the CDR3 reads TGTGCCACCAGTGGAACTAGCGGGAGGGCCGGTGAGCAGTTCTTC. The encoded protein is CATSGTSGRAGEQFF.

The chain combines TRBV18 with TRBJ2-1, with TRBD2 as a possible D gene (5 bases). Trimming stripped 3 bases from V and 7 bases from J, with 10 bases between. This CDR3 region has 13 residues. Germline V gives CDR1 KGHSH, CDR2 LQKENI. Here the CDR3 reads CASSPLRGNEQFF. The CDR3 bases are TGTGCCAGCTCACCGCTTCGGGGAAATGAGCAGTTCTTC. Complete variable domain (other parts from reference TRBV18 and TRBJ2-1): NAGVMQNPRHLVRRRGQEARLRCSPMKGHSHVYWYRQLPEEGLKFMVYLQKENIIDESGMPKERFSAEFPKEGPSILRIQQVVRGDSAAYFCASSPLRGNEQFFGPGTRLTVL.

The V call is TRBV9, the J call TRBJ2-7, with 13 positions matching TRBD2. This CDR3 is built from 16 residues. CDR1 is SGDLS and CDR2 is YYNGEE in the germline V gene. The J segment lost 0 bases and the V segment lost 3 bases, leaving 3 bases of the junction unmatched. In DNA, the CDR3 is TGTGCCAGCAGCGAACGGACTAGCGGGAGCTCCTACGAGCAGTACTTC. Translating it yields CASSERTSGSSYEQYF.